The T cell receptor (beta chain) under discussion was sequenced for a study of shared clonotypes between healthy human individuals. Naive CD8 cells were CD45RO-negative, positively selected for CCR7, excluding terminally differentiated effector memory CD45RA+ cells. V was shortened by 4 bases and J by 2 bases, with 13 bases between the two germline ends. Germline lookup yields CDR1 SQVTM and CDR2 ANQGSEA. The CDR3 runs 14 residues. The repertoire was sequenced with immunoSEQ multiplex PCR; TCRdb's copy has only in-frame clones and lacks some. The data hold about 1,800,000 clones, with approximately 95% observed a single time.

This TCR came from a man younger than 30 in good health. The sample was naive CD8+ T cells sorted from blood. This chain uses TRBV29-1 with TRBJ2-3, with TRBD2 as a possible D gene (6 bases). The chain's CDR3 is CSVVNGGLTDTQYF. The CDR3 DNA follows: TGCAGCGTTGTAAACGGGGGACTCACAGATACGCAGTATTTT.